These T cell receptor beta chains were read from a single sample in a study of T cell changes during pregnancy in multiple sclerosis. Sequencing used immunoSEQ multiplex PCR; TCRdb keeps in-frame clones, though not all of them. The data show about 85,000 clones, 80% to 95% seen once. This sample comprised peripheral blood, obtained in the first trimester of pregnancy. Every receptor here comes from a female donor with multiple sclerosis, enrolled in a pregnancy study. The CDR3 runs from the conserved cysteine through the conserved F or W. Each record gives: J gene, V gene, CDR3 protein.

j_gene: TRBJ2-6; v_gene: TRBV5-1; CDR3aa: CASSENSGANVLTF
j_gene: TRBJ1-5; v_gene: TRBV27; CDR3aa: CASRSSSPYSNQPQHF
j_gene: TRBJ2-5; v_gene: TRBV29-1; CDR3aa: CSARRASGREETQYF
j_gene: TRBJ1-1; v_gene: TRBV29-1; CDR3aa: CSVTGRTDTEAFF
j_gene: TRBJ1-2; v_gene: TRBV7-2; CDR3aa: CASSLYRENYGYTF
j_gene: TRBJ2-3; v_gene: TRBV7-3; CDR3aa: CASSRGQPGGDTQYF
j_gene: TRBJ1-2; v_gene: TRBV29-1; CDR3aa: CSVVPWEGLYGYTF
j_gene: TRBJ2-3; v_gene: TRBV6-4; CDR3aa: CASSQKGQTSTDTQYF
j_gene: TRBJ1-1; v_gene: TRBV27; CDR3aa: CASSSLTTEAFF
j_gene: TRBJ2-1; v_gene: TRBV5-1; CDR3aa: CASSLVPPYNEQFF
j_gene: TRBJ1-1; v_gene: TRBV30; CDR3aa: CASHRVGGEAFF
j_gene: TRBJ2-7; v_gene: TRBV6-1; CDR3aa: CASTTAGAEYEQYF
j_gene: TRBJ1-3; v_gene: TRBV30; CDR3aa: CASQSLRRVGGSGNTIYF
j_gene: TRBJ2-1; v_gene: TRBV29-1; CDR3aa: CSVDRVGAGGQFF
j_gene: TRBJ1-2; v_gene: TRBV11-2; CDR3aa: CASSLRQGAGGYTF
j_gene: TRBJ1-2; v_gene: TRBV6-6; CDR3aa: CASSYEQGRPGYTF
j_gene: TRBJ2-7; v_gene: TRBV18; CDR3aa: CASSPKIPGGNTYEQYF
j_gene: TRBJ1-1; v_gene: TRBV27; CDR3aa: CASSLSVSDQGTEAFF
j_gene: TRBJ1-2; v_gene: TRBV5-1; CDR3aa: CASSLGGKSTF
j_gene: TRBJ1-2; v_gene: TRBV6-5; CDR3aa: CASSYGSGTDYGYTF
j_gene: TRBJ1-2; v_gene: TRBV6-5; CDR3aa: CASRTGGGYTF
j_gene: TRBJ2-1; v_gene: TRBV19; CDR3aa: CASSTVAGGPKWNEQFF